A single T cell receptor (beta chain) is shown here with its context. The antigen remains unidentified. This CDR3 region has 17 residues. The V gene's germline CDR1 is SGHNT and CDR2 YYREEE (reference sequence). Unmatched junction bases numbered 10, after V lost 4 bases and J lost 4 bases. This PCR relied on a set of 60 Vbeta primers and 13 Jbeta primers. Measured with immunoSEQ multiplex PCR; TCRdb has only the in-frame clones, and not every one. The sample records around 150,000 clones, 76% being singletons. The sample is drawn from a study of cytomegalovirus exposure and HLA in healthy donors. Findings of the study overall: One variant, a missense change in DCLRE1C, was linked in a later analysis to TCR beta V- and J-gene trimming. TCR beta chains associated with HLA were, in a later analysis, more clonally expanded than equally common others.

This clonotype was sampled from a woman aged 40 to 50 in good health and CMV-seronegative. Material for sequencing was PBMCs. V is TRBV5-4 and J is TRBJ2-2; TRBD1 matches at 10 bases. This CDR3 is CASSPARGQGGTGELFF. Here the CDR3 DNA reads TGTGCCAGCAGCCCCGCAAGAGGACAGGGGGGCACCGGGGAGCTGTTTTTT.